This T cell receptor (beta chain) was recovered during a study of breast tumors, draining lymph nodes, adjacent tissues. Using its own MiXCR run on the multiplex PCR reads, TCRdb lists one record per CDR3 protein. The repertoire holds tens of thousands of distinct CDR3 sequences, with less than 55% as singletons. Comment on this clonotype: Its antigen is unidentified.

Broader study findings: Luminal-like breast cancer showed significantly higher tumor–nontumor repertoire similarity than basal-like. Findings are consistent with lymph node origin and intratumoral expansion of most tumor T cells. Data only fit, rather than demonstrated, lymph node origin of most tumor T cells.

The germline V gene has CDR1 SGHDT and CDR2 YYEEEE. The CDR3 is 13 amino acids. The V end was cut by 5 bases, the J end by 4 bases, with 10 bases between. This receptor was obtained from a female donor with breast cancer. Some clones in this sample may be carry-over from other donors' samples. Sequenced: breast tumor tissue. V usage is TRBV5-6 and J usage is TRBJ1-5; D gene uncertain. CDR3 in DNA: TGTGCCAGCAGTCAAGGTTGGAATCAGCCCCAGCATTTT. Its translation: CASSQGWNQPQHF.